These T cell receptor beta chains were read from a single sample in a study of blood T cell repertoires in COVID-19. The assay was immunoSEQ multiplex PCR, and TCRdb's table has in-frame clones only and misses some. The sample shows tens of thousands of clones, 80% to 90% of them seen only once. The sequencing sample was made of peripheral blood. The receptors stem from a man in his 70s with active or convalescent COVID-19. The CDR3 runs from the conserved cysteine through the conserved F or W. The order of the fields is clone size, V gene, D gene, J gene, CDR3 DNA, CDR3 protein. The D gene is left open where the match is weak. Rows may omit the clone size; those that give it use once, few, many or a size class.

clone size: .
V gene: TRBV28
D gene: .
J gene: TRBJ1-5
CDR3 DNA: TGTGCCAGCAGTTCGGGGGGGGGAAACAATCAGCCCCAGCATTTT
CDR3 protein: CASSSGGGNNQPQHF

clone size: .
V gene: TRBV9
D gene: .
J gene: TRBJ1-2
CDR3 DNA: TGTGCCAGCAGCGCGGGGGGTAGGAGTGATGGCTACACCTTC
CDR3 protein: CASSAGGRSDGYTF

clone size: .
V gene: TRBV6-2/TRBV6-3
D gene: .
J gene: TRBJ2-3
CDR3 DNA: TGTGCCAGCAGTTACTCGACTAGTGATACGCAGTATTTT
CDR3 protein: CASSYSTSDTQYF

clone size: .
V gene: TRBV14
D gene: .
J gene: TRBJ1-6
CDR3 DNA: TGTGCCAGCAGCCAAAATCCACTTTATTCACCCCTCCACTTT
CDR3 protein: CASSQNPLYSPLHF

clone size: few
V gene: TRBV27
D gene: TRBD1
J gene: TRBJ1-1
CDR3 DNA: TGTGCCAGCAGAAAGACAGGGGAGACTGAAGCTTTCTTT
CDR3 protein: CASRKTGETEAFF

clone size: .
V gene: TRBV7-9
D gene: TRBD2
J gene: TRBJ2-7
CDR3 DNA: TGTGCCAGCAGCTTACTAGCGGGGCAGGAGCAGTACTTC
CDR3 protein: CASSLLAGQEQYF

clone size: .
V gene: TRBV5-1
D gene: .
J gene: TRBJ1-3
CDR3 DNA: TGCGCCAGCAGCTTGGGAGCGGACTCTGGAAACACCATATATTTT
CDR3 protein: CASSLGADSGNTIYF

clone size: .
V gene: TRBV9
D gene: .
J gene: TRBJ2-7
CDR3 DNA: TGTGCCAGCAGCAGGGGGGGGTACGAGCAGTACTTC
CDR3 protein: CASSRGGYEQYF

clone size: once
V gene: TRBV3-1/TRBV3-2
D gene: .
J gene: TRBJ2-7
CDR3 DNA: TGTGCCAGCAGCCAAGATATCCTCCCCAGTACCTACGAGCAGTACTTC
CDR3 protein: CASSQDILPSTYEQYF

clone size: .
V gene: TRBV19
D gene: TRBD1
J gene: TRBJ1-1
CDR3 DNA: TGTGCCAGTAGCCTGGGACAGACAAGTGAAGCTTTCTTT
CDR3 protein: CASSLGQTSEAFF

clone size: once
V gene: TRBV30
D gene: .
J gene: TRBJ1-1
CDR3 DNA: TGTGCCTGGAGGTCGGGACGGGGGAGGAGCACTGAAGCTTTCTTT
CDR3 protein: CAWRSGRGRSTEAFF

clone size: .
V gene: TRBV19
D gene: TRBD1
J gene: TRBJ1-2
CDR3 DNA: TGTGCCAGTAGACTTACTACAGGGGCGAGGGTAGGCGGCTACACCTTC
CDR3 protein: CASRLTTGARVGGYTF

clone size: few
V gene: TRBV2
D gene: TRBD2
J gene: TRBJ2-2
CDR3 DNA: TGTGCCAGCACTAGCGGGAGTTGGACCGGGGAGCTGTTTTTT
CDR3 protein: CASTSGSWTGELFF

clone size: .
V gene: TRBV14
D gene: .
J gene: TRBJ1-1
CDR3 DNA: TGTGCCAGCAGCCAGGGAGGCAGCGTGAACACTGAAGCTTTCTTT
CDR3 protein: CASSQGGSVNTEAFF

clone size: .
V gene: TRBV2
D gene: .
J gene: TRBJ1-5
CDR3 DNA: TGTGCCAGCAGTGATCTTGGGGGGGTGGTGAGCAATCAGCCCCAGCATTTT
CDR3 protein: CASSDLGGVVSNQPQHF

clone size: .
V gene: TRBV7-2
D gene: .
J gene: TRBJ1-5
CDR3 DNA: TGTGCCAGCAGCTGGGAGGGGACCCAGCCCCAGCATTTT
CDR3 protein: CASSWEGTQPQHF

clone size: .
V gene: TRBV28
D gene: .
J gene: TRBJ1-2
CDR3 DNA: TGTGCCAGCAGTTCCAGGGTGAACTATGGCTACACCTTC
CDR3 protein: CASSSRVNYGYTF

clone size: .
V gene: TRBV30
D gene: TRBD1
J gene: TRBJ1-4
CDR3 DNA: TGTGCCTGGAGTGTGGGACAGGGGACGGAAAAACTGTTTTTT
CDR3 protein: CAWSVGQGTEKLFF

clone size: .
V gene: TRBV12-3/TRBV12-4
D gene: .
J gene: TRBJ1-2
CDR3 DNA: TGTGCCAGCAGTCTCTGGACGGGAGGCTACACCTTC
CDR3 protein: CASSLWTGGYTF

clone size: .
V gene: TRBV9
D gene: .
J gene: TRBJ2-3
CDR3 DNA: TGTGCCAGCAGCGTAGAGGATGCCCTCACTAGGGCAGATACGCAGTATTTT
CDR3 protein: CASSVEDALTRADTQYF

clone size: .
V gene: TRBV11-2
D gene: TRBD2
J gene: TRBJ2-5
CDR3 DNA: TGTGCCAGCAGCTTACTTTTGACGGGAGGTAACCAAGAGACCCAGTACTTC
CDR3 protein: CASSLLLTGGNQETQYF

clone size: .
V gene: TRBV28
D gene: .
J gene: TRBJ1-2
CDR3 DNA: TGTGCCAGCCTACGCCCAGGGGACAATCTTGGCTACACCTTC
CDR3 protein: CASLRPGDNLGYTF

clone size: .
V gene: TRBV3-1/TRBV3-2
D gene: .
J gene: TRBJ2-7
CDR3 DNA: TGTGCCAGCAGCTCCCGCTACGAGCAGTACTTC
CDR3 protein: CASSSRYEQYF

clone size: .
V gene: TRBV7-3
D gene: TRBD1
J gene: TRBJ1-1
CDR3 DNA: TGTGCCAGCAGCGCCGGGACAGGGAACACTGAAGCTTTCTTT
CDR3 protein: CASSAGTGNTEAFF

clone size: .
V gene: TRBV7-9
D gene: .
J gene: TRBJ2-7
CDR3 DNA: TGTGCCAGCAGACCCGGAGTCGTCTCCTACGAGCAGTACTTC
CDR3 protein: CASRPGVVSYEQYF

clone size: .
V gene: TRBV6-5
D gene: TRBD1
J gene: TRBJ1-1
CDR3 DNA: TGTGCCAGCCAGTCTGCCGGACAGGGGAACACTGAAGCTTTCTTT
CDR3 protein: CASQSAGQGNTEAFF

clone size: .
V gene: TRBV6-5
D gene: TRBD1
J gene: TRBJ1-1
CDR3 DNA: TGTGCCAGCAGTTTGTCGGGACAGGGGGCCGGGGAAGCTTTCTTT
CDR3 protein: CASSLSGQGAGEAFF

clone size: .
V gene: TRBV6-5
D gene: .
J gene: TRBJ1-1
CDR3 DNA: TGTGCCAGCAGGGATTTTGACATATACACTGAAGCTTTCTTT
CDR3 protein: CASRDFDIYTEAFF

clone size: .
V gene: TRBV28
D gene: TRBD1
J gene: TRBJ1-1
CDR3 DNA: TGTGCCAGCAGTCCTTCAGCAGGGGGGAACACTGAAGCTTTCTTT
CDR3 protein: CASSPSAGGNTEAFF

clone size: .
V gene: TRBV11-2
D gene: .
J gene: TRBJ2-1
CDR3 DNA: TGTGCCAGCAGCCCGGCGGGTCCCGAATCCCGCCATGAGCAGTTCTTC
CDR3 protein: CASSPAGPESRHEQFF

clone size: once
V gene: TRBV30
D gene: .
J gene: TRBJ1-2
CDR3 DNA: TGTGCCTGGAACAGGGCTATTTCGGGCTACACCTTC
CDR3 protein: CAWNRAISGYTF

clone size: .
V gene: TRBV19
D gene: .
J gene: TRBJ1-5
CDR3 DNA: TGTGCCAGTAGTAATGTAGGGAGCTGGGATCAGCCCCAGCATTTT
CDR3 protein: CASSNVGSWDQPQHF

clone size: .
V gene: TRBV6-5
D gene: .
J gene: TRBJ2-5
CDR3 DNA: TGTGCCAGCAGACCCCTGGCGGGACAAGAGACCCAGTACTTC
CDR3 protein: CASRPLAGQETQYF

clone size: .
V gene: TRBV18
D gene: TRBD1
J gene: TRBJ1-1
CDR3 DNA: TGTGCCAGCTCATCGGCAGGGGGCACCGAAGCTTTCTTT
CDR3 protein: CASSSAGGTEAFF

clone size: few
V gene: TRBV5-6
D gene: .
J gene: TRBJ1-6
CDR3 DNA: TGTGCCAGCAGTGGAGGGTTCTCCTATAATTCACCCCTCCACTTT
CDR3 protein: CASSGGFSYNSPLHF

clone size: .
V gene: TRBV3-1/TRBV3-2
D gene: .
J gene: TRBJ1-2
CDR3 DNA: TGTGCCAGCAGCCCTCAGGCCCCCGGTGGCTACACCTTC
CDR3 protein: CASSPQAPGGYTF

clone size: .
V gene: TRBV30
D gene: .
J gene: TRBJ2-3
CDR3 DNA: TGTGCCTGGAGTGTACAGACGGATACGCAGTATTTT
CDR3 protein: CAWSVQTDTQYF

clone size: .
V gene: TRBV5-1
D gene: TRBD1
J gene: TRBJ2-1
CDR3 DNA: TGCGCCAGCAACGACGGGACAGGGTCTTTCAATGAGCAGTTCTTC
CDR3 protein: CASNDGTGSFNEQFF

clone size: .
V gene: TRBV5-1
D gene: .
J gene: TRBJ1-3
CDR3 DNA: TGCGCCAGCAGCCAAGGGAGCTCTGGAAACACCATATATTTT
CDR3 protein: CASSQGSSGNTIYF

clone size: .
V gene: TRBV30
D gene: TRBD2
J gene: TRBJ2-3
CDR3 DNA: TGTGCCTGGAGTGTAAATCGGCGGGGGAGCACAGATACGCAGTATTTT
CDR3 protein: CAWSVNRRGSTDTQYF

clone size: .
V gene: TRBV4-1
D gene: .
J gene: TRBJ2-1
CDR3 DNA: TGCGCCAGCAGCCAAGTTACGGGGGGCTTCAATGAGCAGTTCTTC
CDR3 protein: CASSQVTGGFNEQFF

clone size: .
V gene: TRBV2
D gene: TRBD2
J gene: TRBJ2-3
CDR3 DNA: TGTGCCAGCAGACGAGAGTCGGGAGGGGCAGATACGCAGTATTTT
CDR3 protein: CASRRESGGADTQYF